Shown below are 5 T cell receptor beta chains from a single sample sequenced in a study of cytotoxic CD8 clonotypes in ibrutinib-treated CLL. TCRdb's table, derived via immunoSEQ multiplex PCR, lists solely in-frame clones and lacks some. Here the sample spans approximately 210,000 clones, approximately 72% being singletons. Material: PBMCs, obtained after 24 months of ibrutinib treatment. All receptors come from a human donor with chronic lymphocytic leukemia.

The chain is built from TRBV7-2 and TRBJ1-4; perhaps TRBD1 as D (6 bases). This CDR3 is 14 amino acids long. The V gene lost 5 bases and the J gene lost 10 bases, with 17 bases spanning the gap. Germline values: CDR1 SGHTA, CDR2 FQGNSA. CDR3 sequence: CASSRALDSTKLFF. The CDR3 nucleotides read TGTGCCAGCAGCCGGGCCCTGGACAGCACAAAACTGTTTTTT.

The gene calls are TRBV21-1 and TRBJ2-3; TRBD1 is taken as the D call from the table, unchecked against the DNA. TRBV21-1 is a pseudogene segment. This CDR3 contains 16 residues. The CDR3: CASSKRSGQGEDTQYF. CDR3 nucleotide sequence: TGTGCCAGCAGCAAAAGGTCTGGACAGGGGGAAGATACGCAGTATTTT.

This chain links TRBV7-7 with TRBJ2-7; a weak D match, TRBD2 (5 bases). The germline gives CDR1 SSHAT, CDR2 FNYEAQ (reference sequence). The CDR3 runs 14 residues. The ends were cut back, 5 bases at V and 1 base at J, with 12 bases in the middle. The CDR3 DNA is TGTGCCAGCAGCCAAGGACTCAATTCCTACGAGCAGTACTTC. This gives the protein CASSQGLNSYEQYF.

The rearrangement joins TRBV19 to TRBJ2-1, with D perhaps matching TRBD2 (6 bases). The CDR3 has 16 amino acids. The germline V and J ends were trimmed by 3 bases and 9 bases, with 21 bases remaining between them. CDR1 LNHDA and CDR2 SQIVND come from the germline V gene (reference sequence). The CDR3 reads CASSILGGIGMSEQFF. CDR3 sequence (DNA): TGTGCCAGTAGTATCTTAGGAGGGATAGGAATGAGTGAGCAGTTCTTC.

This clone has a handful of counts. The DNA of the CDR3 is TGCGCCAGCAGTGAGCCAGGGATGAACACTGAAGCTTTCTTT. Its translation is CASSEPGMNTEAFF. The chain combines TRBV10-1 with TRBJ1-1, with D perhaps matching TRBD1 (5 bases). There are 14 residues in the CDR3. Germline V gene data show CDR1 as WNHNN and CDR2 as SYGVQD (reference sequence). V was clipped by 2 bases and J by 0 bases, with 7 bases between them.